The present entry profiles one T cell receptor (beta chain) with its context. This clonotype was observed many times. The antigen it binds to is not known. The input lacks base qualities; no much larger clone sits a single base away. These reads were obtained on an Illumina HiSeq 1500. TCRdb's own reprocessing of the public reads used fastp at Q25 and MiXCR and kept productive beta chains. All rows with the same CDR3 protein become a single entry with the most common DNA and genes. Counted in this sample were a few hundred thousand distinct CDR3 sequences; 17% of them appeared once. The top ten hold less than 50% of the sample. Deletion took 0 bases off V and 13 bases off J, with a span of 16 bases between the germline ends. The CDR3, cysteine through phenylalanine, is 14 amino acids long. Of the read, only the CDR3 DNA is kept; its 42 bases are in frame from base 1. This specimen belongs to a study of T cell repertoires in cytomegalovirus infection (dated by TCRdb to about 2019). Regarding the complete study: Because public TCR beta signatures pointed to carriage of CMV infection together with the matching HLA type, the HLA type of each donor mattered for the analysis.

General findings and caveats noted by the study authors: The ex vivo response was dominated by HLA-C-restricted CMV-specific TCR beta clonotypes, which also provided the single most frequent clonotype in two of eight donors. In both this cohort and an independent roughly 400-donor cohort, the cumulative frequency of public TCR beta family members distinguished carriers of CMV infection plus the relevant HLA type.

This receptor was identified in a human donor in good health (CMV status not recorded). Some clones in this sample may be carry-over from other donors' samples. Source material: CD8+ T cells from PBMCs. The chain links TRBV12-3 or TRBV12-4 with TRBJ2-1, with no reliable assignment of the D segment. The DNA reads as follows: TGTGCCAGCAGTTTAGCGGGGTCACCTGGTGGACAGTTCTTC. Its protein reads: CASSLAGSPGGQFF.